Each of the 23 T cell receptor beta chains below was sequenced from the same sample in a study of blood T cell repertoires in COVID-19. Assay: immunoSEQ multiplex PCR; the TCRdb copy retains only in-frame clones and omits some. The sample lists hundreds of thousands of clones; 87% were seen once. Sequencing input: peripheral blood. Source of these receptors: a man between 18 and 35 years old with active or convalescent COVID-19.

CDR3 sequence reads: CASSRGQTHLPYEQYF. DNA for the CDR3: TGTGCCAGCAGTCGAGGACAGACCCATCTTCCCTACGAGCAGTACTTC. The V and J genes are TRBV9 and TRBJ2-7, with D possibly TRBD1 on 6 matching bases. The CDR3 totals 16 residues. Germline V lookup: CDR1 SGDLS, CDR2 YYNGEE. V lost 5 bases and J lost 2, with 20 bases in between.

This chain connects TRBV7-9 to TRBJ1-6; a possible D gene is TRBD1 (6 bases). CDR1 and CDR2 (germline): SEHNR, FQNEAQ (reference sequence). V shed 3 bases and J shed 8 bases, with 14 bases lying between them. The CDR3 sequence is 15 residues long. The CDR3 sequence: CASSLGGQGYSPLHF. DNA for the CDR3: TGTGCCAGCAGCTTGGGTGGGCAGGGGTATTCACCCCTCCACTTT.

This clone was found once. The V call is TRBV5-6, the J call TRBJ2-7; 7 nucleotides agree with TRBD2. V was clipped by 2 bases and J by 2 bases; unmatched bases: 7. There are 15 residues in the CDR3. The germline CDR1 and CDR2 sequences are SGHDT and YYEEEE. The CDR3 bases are TGTGCCAGCAGCTTACCGGGACTACCTACCTACGAGCAGTACTTC. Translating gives CASSLPGLPTYEQYF.

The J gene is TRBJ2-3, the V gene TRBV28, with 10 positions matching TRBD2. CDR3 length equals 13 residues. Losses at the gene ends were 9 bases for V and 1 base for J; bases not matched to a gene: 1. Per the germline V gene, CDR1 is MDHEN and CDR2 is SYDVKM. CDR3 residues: CARGTSGTDTQYF. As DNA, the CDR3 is TGTGCCAGGGGGACTAGCGGCACAGATACGCAGTATTTT. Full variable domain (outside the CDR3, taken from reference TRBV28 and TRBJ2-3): DVKVTQSSRYLVKRTGEKVFLECVQDMDHENMFWYRQDPGLGLRLIYFSYDVKMKEKGDIPEGYSVSREKKERFSLILESASTNQTSMYLCARGTSGTDTQYFGPGTRLTVL.

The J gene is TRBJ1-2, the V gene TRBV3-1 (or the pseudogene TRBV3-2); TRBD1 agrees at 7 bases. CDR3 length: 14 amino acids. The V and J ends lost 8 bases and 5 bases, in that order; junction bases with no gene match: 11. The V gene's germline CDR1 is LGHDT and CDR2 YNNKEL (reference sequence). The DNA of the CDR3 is TGTGCCAGCGGTCAGACAGGGTATATTTATGGCTACACCTTC. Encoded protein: CASGQTGYIYGYTF.

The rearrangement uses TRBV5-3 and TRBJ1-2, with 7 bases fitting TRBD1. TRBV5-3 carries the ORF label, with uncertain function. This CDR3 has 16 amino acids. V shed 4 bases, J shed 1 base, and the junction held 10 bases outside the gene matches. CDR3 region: CARSPWTGTLNYGYTF. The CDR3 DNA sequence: TGTGCCAGAAGCCCATGGACAGGCACCCTTAACTATGGCTACACCTTC.

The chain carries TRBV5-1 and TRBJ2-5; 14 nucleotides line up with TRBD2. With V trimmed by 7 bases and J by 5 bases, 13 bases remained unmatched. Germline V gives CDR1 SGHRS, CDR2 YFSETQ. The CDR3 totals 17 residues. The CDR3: CASYYGTSGGVGETQYF. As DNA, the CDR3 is TGCGCCAGCTATTACGGGACTAGCGGGGGAGTCGGGGAGACCCAGTACTTC.

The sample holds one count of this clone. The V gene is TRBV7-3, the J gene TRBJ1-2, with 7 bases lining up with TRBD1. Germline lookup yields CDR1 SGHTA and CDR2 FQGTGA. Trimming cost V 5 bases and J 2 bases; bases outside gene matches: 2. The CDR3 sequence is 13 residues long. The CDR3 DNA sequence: TGTGCCAGCAGCGAGGACAGGAACTATGGCTACACCTTC. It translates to CASSEDRNYGYTF.

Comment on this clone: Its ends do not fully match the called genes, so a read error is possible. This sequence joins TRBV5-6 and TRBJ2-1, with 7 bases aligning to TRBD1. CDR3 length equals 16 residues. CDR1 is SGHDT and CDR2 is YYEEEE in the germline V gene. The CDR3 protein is CASILYRDSSYNEQFF. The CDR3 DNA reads TGTGCCAGCATCTTGTATAGGGACAGCTCCTACAATGAGCAGTTCTTC.

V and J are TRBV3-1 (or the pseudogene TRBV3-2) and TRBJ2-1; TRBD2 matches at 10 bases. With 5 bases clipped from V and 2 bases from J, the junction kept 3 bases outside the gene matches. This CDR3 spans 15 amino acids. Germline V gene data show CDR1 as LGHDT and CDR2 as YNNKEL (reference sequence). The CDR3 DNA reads TGTGCCAGCAGCAATAGCGGGAGGACCTACAATGAGCAGTTCTTC. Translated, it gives CASSNSGRTYNEQFF.

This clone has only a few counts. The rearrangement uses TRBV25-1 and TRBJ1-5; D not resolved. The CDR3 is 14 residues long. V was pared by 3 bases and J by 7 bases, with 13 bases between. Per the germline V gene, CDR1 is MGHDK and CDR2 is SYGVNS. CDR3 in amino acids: CASSDSRMWQPQHF. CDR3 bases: TGTGCCAGCAGTGACAGCAGGATGTGGCAGCCCCAGCATTTT.

For the CDR3, the DNA is TGTGCCAGCAGCTTAGATAGGTTGCTAGCGGGACGGCAGTTCTTC. As protein: CASSLDRLLAGRQFF. The chain joins TRBV11-2 to TRBJ2-1; 9 bases map to TRBD2. The V gene end was trimmed by 0 bases and the J gene end by 12 bases; junction bases not matched to a gene: 9. The CDR3 extends over 15 amino acids. In germline, CDR1 is SGHAT, CDR2 FQNNGV. The full variable domain, rest sourced from reference TRBV11-2 and TRBJ2-1, is EAGVAQSPRYKIIEKRQSVAFWCNPISGHATLYWYQQILGQGPKLLIQFQNNGVVDDSQLPKDRFSAERLKGVDSTLKIQPAKLEDSAVYLCASSLDRLLAGRQFFGPGTRLTVL.

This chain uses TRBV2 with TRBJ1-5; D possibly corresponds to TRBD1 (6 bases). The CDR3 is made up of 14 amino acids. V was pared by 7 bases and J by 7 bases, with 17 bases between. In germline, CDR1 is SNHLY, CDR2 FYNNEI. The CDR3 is CASTMGAGAQPQHF. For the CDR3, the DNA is TGTGCCAGCACCATGGGTGCAGGGGCCCAGCCCCAGCATTTT.

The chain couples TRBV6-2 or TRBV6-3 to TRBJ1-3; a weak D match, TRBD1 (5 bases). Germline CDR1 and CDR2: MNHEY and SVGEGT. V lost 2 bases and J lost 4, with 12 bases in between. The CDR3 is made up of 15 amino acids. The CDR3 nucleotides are TGTGCCAGCAGTTACGGGGGGAAAGGCGGAAACACCATATATTTT. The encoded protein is CASSYGGKGGNTIYF.

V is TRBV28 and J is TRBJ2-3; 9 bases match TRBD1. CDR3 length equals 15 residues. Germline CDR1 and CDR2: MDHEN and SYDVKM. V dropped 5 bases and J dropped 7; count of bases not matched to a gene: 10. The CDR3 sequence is CASSDRDRASYTQYF. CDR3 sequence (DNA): TGTGCCAGCAGTGACCGGGACAGGGCTAGTTATACGCAGTATTTT.

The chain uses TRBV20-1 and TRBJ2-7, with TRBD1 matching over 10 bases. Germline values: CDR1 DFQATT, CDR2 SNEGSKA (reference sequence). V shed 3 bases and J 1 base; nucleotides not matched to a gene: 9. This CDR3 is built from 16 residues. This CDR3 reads CSASAAWTGGSYEQYF. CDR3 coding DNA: TGCAGTGCTAGTGCAGCTTGGACAGGGGGTTCCTACGAGCAGTACTTC.

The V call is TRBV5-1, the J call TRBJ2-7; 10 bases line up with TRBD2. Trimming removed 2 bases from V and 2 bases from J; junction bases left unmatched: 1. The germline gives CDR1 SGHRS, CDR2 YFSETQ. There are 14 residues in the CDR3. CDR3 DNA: TGCGCCAGCAGCTTCAGCGGGGGGGCCTACGAGCAGTACTTC. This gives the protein CASSFSGGAYEQYF.

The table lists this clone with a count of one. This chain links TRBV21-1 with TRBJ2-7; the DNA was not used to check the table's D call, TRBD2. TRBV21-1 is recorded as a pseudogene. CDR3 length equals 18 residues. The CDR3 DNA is TGTGCCACCGGACCGGGACTAGCGGGAGAACCACGCCCCTACGAGCAGTACTTC. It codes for CATGPGLAGEPRPYEQYF.

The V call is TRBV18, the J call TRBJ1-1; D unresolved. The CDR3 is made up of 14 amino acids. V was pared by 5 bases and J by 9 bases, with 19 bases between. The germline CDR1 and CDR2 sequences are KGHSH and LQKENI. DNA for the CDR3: TGTGCCAGCTCAACCCAAGGCAGGAAGACCCAAGCTTTCTTT. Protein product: CASSTQGRKTQAFF.

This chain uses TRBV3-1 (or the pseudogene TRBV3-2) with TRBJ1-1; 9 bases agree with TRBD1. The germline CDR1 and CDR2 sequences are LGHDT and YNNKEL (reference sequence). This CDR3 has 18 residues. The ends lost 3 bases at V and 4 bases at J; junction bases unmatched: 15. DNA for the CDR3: TGTGCCAGCAGCCAGGGTCTTACGGGACAGGGTTCGGGCACTGAAGCTTTCTTT. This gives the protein CASSQGLTGQGSGTEAFF.

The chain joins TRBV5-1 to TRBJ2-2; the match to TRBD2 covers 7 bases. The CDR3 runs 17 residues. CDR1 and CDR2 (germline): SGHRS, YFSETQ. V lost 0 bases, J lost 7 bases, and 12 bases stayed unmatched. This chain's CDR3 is CASSLAAGGSSVGELFF. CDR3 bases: TGCGCCAGCAGCTTGGCCGCTGGCGGGAGTTCTGTCGGGGAGCTGTTTTTT.

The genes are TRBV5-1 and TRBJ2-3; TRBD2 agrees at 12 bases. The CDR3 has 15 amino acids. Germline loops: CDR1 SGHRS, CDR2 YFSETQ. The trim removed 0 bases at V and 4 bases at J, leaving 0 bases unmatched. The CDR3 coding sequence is TGCGCCAGCAGCTTGGCTAGCGGGGGGGCAGATACGCAGTATTTT. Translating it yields CASSLASGGADTQYF.

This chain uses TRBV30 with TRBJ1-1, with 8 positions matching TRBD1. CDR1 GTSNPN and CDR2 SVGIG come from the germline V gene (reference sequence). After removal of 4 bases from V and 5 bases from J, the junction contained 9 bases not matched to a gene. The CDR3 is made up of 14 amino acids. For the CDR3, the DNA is TGTGCCTGGACGGCAGGGGGCTGGGGGACTGAAGCTTTCTTT. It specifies CAWTAGGWGTEAFF.